This T cell receptor beta chain comes out of a study of follicular helper T cells after annual influenza vaccination. Notes on the study in general: Plasmablast frequency change correlated with clonality change in ICOS+CD38+ cTfh. Day 7 ICOS+CD38+ clones later appeared mostly in ICOS-CD38- cTfh.

This clone turned up a few times. The target antigen is unknown. Profiling relied on immunoSEQ multiplex PCR, and the TCRdb table lists in-frame clones only, not all of them. The sample shows about 8,700 clones, 82% of them seen only once. Germline lookup yields CDR1 SEHNR and CDR2 FQNEAQ (reference sequence). Trimming removed 4 bases at V and 5 bases at J, with 6 bases between. This CDR3 has 12 residues. The time point: 2015-2016 season, 7 days after influenza vaccination. The source of this sequence is an adult who received the influenza vaccine. The gene calls are TRBV7-9 and TRBJ1-5; unclear D gene. Sequenced material: CXCR5+ CD38- circulating T follicular helper cells from blood, taken 7 days after influenza vaccination. As to subset: circulating Tfh, non-naive CD4+CXCR5+PD-1+ (ICOS+CD38+ or ICOS-CD38-). CDR3 residues: CASSWEYQPQHF. The CDR3 bases are TGTGCCAGCAGCTGGGAGTATCAGCCCCAGCATTTT.